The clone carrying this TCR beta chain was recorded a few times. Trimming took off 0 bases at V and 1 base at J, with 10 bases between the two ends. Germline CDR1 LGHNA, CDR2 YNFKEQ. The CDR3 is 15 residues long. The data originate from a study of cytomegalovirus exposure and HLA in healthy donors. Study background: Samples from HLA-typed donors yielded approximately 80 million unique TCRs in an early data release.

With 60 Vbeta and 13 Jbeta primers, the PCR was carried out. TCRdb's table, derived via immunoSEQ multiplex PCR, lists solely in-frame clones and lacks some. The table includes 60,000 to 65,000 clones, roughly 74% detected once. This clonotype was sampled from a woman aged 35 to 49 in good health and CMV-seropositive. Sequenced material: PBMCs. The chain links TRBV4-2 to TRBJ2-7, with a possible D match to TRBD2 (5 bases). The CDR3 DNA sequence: TGTGCCAGCAGCCAAGATCAACCGGGGTCCTACGAGCAGTACTTC. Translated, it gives CASSQDQPGSYEQYF.